This TCR beta chain was captured by sequencing in a study of metastatic and nonmetastatic thyroid tumors. About the study: Where malignant and benign thyroid patients were concerned, repertoires were compared across blood and tumor or nodule tissue.

Germline CDR1 MNHNS, CDR2 SASEGT. CDR3 length: 15 amino acids. Trimming at V came to 6 bases and at J to 4 bases, leaving 9 bases not matched to a gene. MiXCR was used by TCRdb to re-call the PCR reads. The data hold about 14,000 clones, with 25% to 35% observed a single time. Patients had received no treatment of any kind before thyroid surgery. The V gene is TRBV6-1, the J gene TRBJ1-3; 7 nucleotides match TRBD1. Source material: tumor tissue. The source is a female donor with papillary thyroid cancer or a benign thyroid nodule (not recorded which). Some clones in this sample may be carry-over from other donors' samples. As DNA, the CDR3 is TGTGCCAGCAGCCGGGGACAGCCGAGGGGAAACACCATATATTTT. This codes for CASSRGQPRGNTIYF.